This T cell receptor (beta chain) was recorded in a study of T cell responses to AZD1222 COVID-19 vaccine. The germline V and J ends were trimmed by 6 bases and 6 bases, with 5 bases remaining between them. The length of the CDR3 is 11 residues. Using immunoSEQ multiplex PCR, the repertoire was profiled, and TCRdb retains in-frame clones only, with some absent. The sample carries under 250,000 clones, roughly 91% recorded once. The sequence was obtained from an adult in good health. The V call is TRBV12-3 or TRBV12-4, the J call TRBJ2-2; D remains ambiguous. The specimen was peripheral blood, collected on day 0 of MenACWY control vaccination. CDR3 in amino acids: CASRSSGELFF. The CDR3 DNA reads as TGTGCCAGCAGGAGTTCCGGGGAGCTGTTTTTT.